One and the same sample provided the 5 T cell receptor beta chains below, sequenced in a study of blood T cell repertoires in COVID-19. Assay: immunoSEQ multiplex PCR; the TCRdb copy retains only in-frame clones and omits some. The data hold roughly 250,000 clones, with around nine tenths observed a single time. The sequencing sample was made of peripheral blood. Receptors originate from a woman in her forties who had recovered from COVID-19.

The chain is built from TRBV7-9 and TRBJ2-7; D uncertain. Trimming shortened V by 5 bases and J by 4 bases, and 18 bases separated the two germline ends. CDR1 SEHNR and CDR2 FQNEAQ come from the germline V gene (reference sequence). This CDR3 is built from 15 residues. The CDR3: CASSQSNSPLYEQYF. CDR3 DNA sequence: TGTGCCAGCAGCCAATCAAACAGTCCTCTATACGAGCAGTACTTC.

V is TRBV27 and J is TRBJ1-2; TRBD1 aligns across 11 bases. CDR1 is MNHEY and CDR2 is SMNVEV in the germline V gene (reference sequence). Trimming at V came to 6 bases and at J to 7 bases, leaving 16 bases not matched to a gene. The CDR3 spans 17 residues. The CDR3 DNA sequence: TGTGCCAGCAGCGCCGGGACAGGGGGAGAGTCAACCCGTGGCTACACCTTC. The encoded protein is CASSAGTGGESTRGYTF.

This clone was observed a handful of times. The genes are TRBV4-3 and TRBJ2-2, with 14 bases identical to TRBD2. V lost 3 bases, J lost 7 bases, and 7 bases stayed unmatched. Germline V lookup: CDR1 LGHNA, CDR2 YSLEER. The CDR3 extends over 17 amino acids. CDR3 protein: CASSQGTSGGFGGELFF. The CDR3 nucleotides read TGCGCCAGCAGCCAGGGGACTAGCGGGGGATTCGGCGGGGAGCTGTTTTTT.

CDR3 DNA sequence: TGTGCCAGCAGCAAACAGGGGGCCCGAAGCCATGGCTACACCTTC. This sequence encodes CASSKQGARSHGYTF. The rearrangement links TRBV6-2 or TRBV6-3 to TRBJ1-2, with 9 nucleotides matching TRBD1. The CDR3 is 15 residues long. Germline V gives CDR1 MNHEY, CDR2 SVGEGT. Trimming cost V 6 bases and J 6 bases; bases outside gene matches: 11.

The table lists this clone with a count of one. V usage is TRBV20-1 and J usage is TRBJ1-2; the D is unclear. Germline-derived CDR1 and CDR2 are DFQATT and SNEGSKA (reference sequence). The CDR3 contains 12 residues. V gave up 3 bases and J gave up 6 bases, with 11 bases separating them. DNA for the CDR3: TGCAGTGCTAGTGTCCGGGAAAATGGCTACACCTTC. Translated, it gives CSASVRENGYTF.